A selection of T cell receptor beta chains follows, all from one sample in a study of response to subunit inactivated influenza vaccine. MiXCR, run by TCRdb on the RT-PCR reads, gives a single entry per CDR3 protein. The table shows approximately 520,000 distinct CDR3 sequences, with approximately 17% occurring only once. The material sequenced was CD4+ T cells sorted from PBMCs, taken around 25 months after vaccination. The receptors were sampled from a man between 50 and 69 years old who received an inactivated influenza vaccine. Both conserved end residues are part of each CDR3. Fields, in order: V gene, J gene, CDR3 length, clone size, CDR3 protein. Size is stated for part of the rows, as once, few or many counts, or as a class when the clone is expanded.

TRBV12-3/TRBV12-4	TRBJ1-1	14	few	CASSFQGGVTEAFF
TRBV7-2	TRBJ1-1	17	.	CASSSKGGLVVDTEAFF
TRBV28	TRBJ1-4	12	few	CASQGGTEKLFF
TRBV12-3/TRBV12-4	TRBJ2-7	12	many	CASSLAYYEQYF
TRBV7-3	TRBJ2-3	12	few	CASLLRADTQYF
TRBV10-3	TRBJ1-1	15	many	CATAQGARRNTEAFF
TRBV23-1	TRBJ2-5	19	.	CASSQSGQPDGRYQETQYF
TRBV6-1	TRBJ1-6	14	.	CASSITSYNSPLHF
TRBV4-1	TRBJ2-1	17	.	CASSQGWGGTTNNEQFF
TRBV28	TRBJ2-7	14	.	CASRGGVVSYEQYF
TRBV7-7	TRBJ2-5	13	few	CASSLFLQETQYF
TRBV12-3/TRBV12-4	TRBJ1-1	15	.	CASSLPSRLGTEAFF
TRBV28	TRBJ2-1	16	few	CASSPRNYRGYNEQFF
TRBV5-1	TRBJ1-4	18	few	CASSLAGHGGGAGEKLFF
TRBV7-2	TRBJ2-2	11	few	CASSKTGELFF
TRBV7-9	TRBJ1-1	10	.	CASRGENPLF
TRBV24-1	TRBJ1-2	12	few	CATSDFTAGYTF